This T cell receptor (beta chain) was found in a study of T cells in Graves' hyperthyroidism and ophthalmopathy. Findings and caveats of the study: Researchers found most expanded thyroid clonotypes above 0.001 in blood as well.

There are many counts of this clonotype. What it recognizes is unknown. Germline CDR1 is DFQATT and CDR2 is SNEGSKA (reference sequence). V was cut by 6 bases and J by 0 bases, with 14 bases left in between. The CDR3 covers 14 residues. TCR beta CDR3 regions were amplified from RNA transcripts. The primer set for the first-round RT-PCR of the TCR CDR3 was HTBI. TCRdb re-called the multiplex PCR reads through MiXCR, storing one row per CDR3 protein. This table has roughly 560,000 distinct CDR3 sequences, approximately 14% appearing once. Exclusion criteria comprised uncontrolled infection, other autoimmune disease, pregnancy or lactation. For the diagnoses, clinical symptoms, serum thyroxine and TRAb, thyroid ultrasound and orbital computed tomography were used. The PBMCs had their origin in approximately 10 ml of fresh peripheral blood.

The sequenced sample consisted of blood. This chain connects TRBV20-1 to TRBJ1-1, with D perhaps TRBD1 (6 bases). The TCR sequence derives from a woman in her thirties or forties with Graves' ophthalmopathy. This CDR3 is CSAKQGNMNTEAFF. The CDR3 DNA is TGCAGTGCCAAACAGGGAAACATGAACACTGAAGCTTTCTTT.